The source of this T cell receptor (beta chain) is a study of T cells after posttransplantation cyclophosphamide. In its sample, this clone was seen many times. Its cognate antigen is unknown. Measured with immunoSEQ multiplex PCR; TCRdb has only the in-frame clones, and not every one. The specimen has approximately 24,000 clones, none found just once. The ends were cut back, 3 bases at V and 0 bases at J, with 15 bases in the middle. In germline, CDR1 is SGHTS, CDR2 YDEGEE. This CDR3 contains 17 residues. Study outcomes and limitations: TRB clonality was highly associated with recipient CMV seropositivity and reactivation. Later post-transplant blood repertoires were often dominated by donor CD8+ memory clones.

The origin of this receptor is a man aged 50-60 years in good health, CMV-negative, and a related stem cell transplant donor. The chain joins TRBV5-8 to TRBJ2-2, with a weak D call TRBD2 (6 bases). The sequenced material came from PBMCs. The CDR3 protein is CASSSGESAANTGELFF. CDR3 DNA: TGTGCCAGCAGCTCGGGGGAGAGTGCCGCGAACACCGGGGAGCTGTTTTTT. Full variable domain (remainder filled in from reference TRBV5-8 and TRBJ2-2): EAGVTQSPTHLIKTRGQQATLRCSPISGHTSVYWYQQALGLGLQFLLWYDEGEERNRGNFPPRFSGRQFPNYSSELNVNALELEDSALYLCASSSGESAANTGELFFGEGSRLTVL.